These 22 T cell receptor beta chains were sequenced from one sample in a study of blood T cell repertoires in COVID-19. Profiled with immunoSEQ multiplex PCR; TCRdb holds only in-frame clones, not every one. The sample has about 65,000 clones; approximately 80% are singletons. The sample consisted of peripheral blood. The origin of the receptors is a man older than 75 with acute or convalescent COVID-19.

This clone showed up just a few times. The chain recombines TRBV6-5 with TRBJ1-1, with 9 bases matching TRBD1. The CDR3 has 13 residues. The V gene's germline CDR1 is MNHEY and CDR2 SVGAGI. J lost 8 bases, V lost 6 bases, and 7 bases had no gene match. This CDR3 reads CASSRDRVTEAFF. CDR3 nucleotide sequence: TGTGCCAGCAGCCGGGACAGGGTGACCGAAGCTTTCTTT.

The CDR3 protein is CATSTPPQFEAFF. In DNA form, the CDR3 reads TGTGCCACCAGCACACCCCCCCAGTTTGAAGCTTTCTTT. This rearrangement joins TRBV15 to TRBJ1-1; D is uncertain. CDR3 size: 13 residues. Trimming stripped 4 bases from V and 7 bases from J, with 13 bases between. CDR1 is LNHNV and CDR2 is YYDKDF in the germline V gene (reference sequence).

The J gene is TRBJ1-3, the V gene TRBV5-1, with D possibly matching TRBD1 (6 bases). CDR1 is SGHRS and CDR2 is YFSETQ in the germline V gene. The V gene lost 0 bases and the J gene lost 1 base, with 8 bases spanning the gap. The CDR3 sequence is 15 residues long. CDR3 protein: CASSLARGSGNTIYF. As DNA, the CDR3 is TGCGCCAGCAGCTTGGCCAGGGGATCTGGAAACACCATATATTTT.

This chain joins TRBV2 and TRBJ1-1; D unclear. The CDR3 sequence is 12 residues long. In germline, CDR1 is SNHLY, CDR2 FYNNEI. The V end was cut by 8 bases, the J end by 10 bases, with 17 bases between. Here the CDR3 reads CASPAGLPGAFF. In DNA form, the CDR3 reads TGTGCCAGCCCAGCGGGCCTCCCGGGAGCTTTCTTT.

The chain carries TRBV19 and TRBJ2-7; possibly TRBD1 for D (6 bases). Germline-derived CDR1 and CDR2 are LNHDA and SQIVND (reference sequence). The CDR3 is made up of 12 amino acids. V was clipped by 10 bases and J by 3 bases, with 13 bases between them. The DNA of the CDR3 is TGTGCCACCAGGACAGCCAACTACGAGCAGTACTTC. Translation: CATRTANYEQYF.

The V call is TRBV28, the J call TRBJ2-3; TRBD2 might be the D (5 bases). The CDR3 runs to 16 residues. V was pared by 6 bases and J by 0 bases, with 16 bases between. Germline CDR1 is MDHEN and CDR2 is SYDVKM. The CDR3 nucleotides read TGTGCCAGCAGACCCACTAGACCAAGGAGCACAGATACGCAGTATTTT. Translating it yields CASRPTRPRSTDTQYF. Filled out from reference TRBV28 and TRBJ2-3, the complete variable domain reads DVKVTQSSRYLVKRTGEKVFLECVQDMDHENMFWYRQDPGLGLRLIYFSYDVKMKEKGDIPEGYSVSREKKERFSLILESASTNQTSMYLCASRPTRPRSTDTQYFGPGTRLTVL.

This clone showed up just once. The chain joins TRBV2 to TRBJ2-5, with 7 bases aligning to TRBD1. In germline, CDR1 is SNHLY, CDR2 FYNNEI. This CDR3 has 14 residues. J gave up 1 base and V 8 bases, and 7 bases lay outside the gene matches. CDR3 protein: CASGLQGVQETQYF. The DNA for the CDR3 is TGTGCCAGCGGTCTGCAGGGGGTCCAAGAGACCCAGTACTTC.

The chain carries TRBV7-9 and TRBJ2-3, with D possibly matching TRBD2 (5 bases). Per the germline V gene, CDR1 is SEHNR and CDR2 is FQNEAQ (reference sequence). The germline V and J ends were trimmed by 2 bases and 6 bases, with 9 bases remaining between them. The CDR3 contains 13 residues. This chain's CDR3 is CASSLNRDDTQYF. The DNA of the CDR3 is TGTGCCAGCAGCTTAAACCGGGATGATACGCAGTATTTT.

The chain's CDR3 is CASSYTQGRTDTQYF. The CDR3, as DNA: TGTGCCAGCAGTTACACACAGGGGAGGACAGATACGCAGTATTTT. The V and J genes are TRBV6-5 and TRBJ2-3; a possible D gene is TRBD1 (7 bases). This CDR3 has 15 residues. The germline V gene has CDR1 MNHEY and CDR2 SVGAGI. V shed 2 bases and J shed 3 bases, with 12 bases lying between them.

The chain has TRBV5-1 and TRBJ2-6, with a tentative D call TRBD2 (5 bases). V lost 5 bases, J lost 0 bases, and 6 bases lay in between. Germline lookup yields CDR1 SGHRS and CDR2 YFSETQ. The CDR3 totals 14 residues. CDR3 coding DNA: TGCGCCAGCAGGGAGGACTCTGGGGCCAACGTCCTGACTTTC. It is translated as CASREDSGANVLTF.

This chain joins TRBV18 and TRBJ1-1; 11 bases agree with TRBD1. V was pared by 6 bases and J by 4 bases, with 4 bases of the junction left unmatched. CDR1 and CDR2 from the germline V gene are KGHSH and LQKENI. This CDR3 region has 14 residues. The DNA for the CDR3 is TGTGCCAGCTCCCGCGGACAGGGGGCCACTGAAGCTTTCTTT. This codes for CASSRGQGATEAFF.

The V and J genes are TRBV4-1 and TRBJ2-7, with D possibly being TRBD1 (6 bases). Per germline, CDR1 MGHRA and CDR2 YSYEKL. The V gene lost 0 bases and the J gene lost 0 bases, with 12 bases spanning the gap. This CDR3 contains 16 residues. DNA of the CDR3: TGCGCCAGCAGCCAAGACGACGCGACAGGCTCCTACGAGCAGTACTTC. Protein product: CASSQDDATGSYEQYF.

The chain combines TRBV5-4 with TRBJ2-7, with 7 bases lining up with TRBD1. The CDR3 is 15 amino acids. Germline V CDR1 and CDR2: SGHNT, YYREEE (reference sequence). J lost 4 bases, V lost 0 bases, and 7 bases had no gene match. CDR3 residues: CASSLVPDRLYEQYF. CDR3 DNA sequence: TGTGCCAGCAGCTTGGTTCCGGACAGGCTATACGAGCAGTACTTC. Filled out from reference TRBV5-4 and TRBJ2-7, the complete variable domain reads ETGVTQSPTHLIKTRGQQVTLRCSSQSGHNTVSWYQQALGQGPQFIFQYYREEENGRGNFPPRFSGLQFPNYSSELNVNALELDDSALYLCASSLVPDRLYEQYFGPGTRLTVT.

V and J are TRBV3-1 (or the pseudogene TRBV3-2) and TRBJ2-7; 7 bases map to TRBD1. This CDR3 has 15 residues. J was trimmed by 2 bases and V by 4 bases; bases with no gene match: 8. The germline V gene encodes CDR1 LGHDT and CDR2 YNNKEL (reference sequence). The CDR3 nucleotides read TGTGCCAGCAGCCTGTACAGGGGCCAGACCTACGAGCAGTACTTC. Its translation is CASSLYRGQTYEQYF.

The chain recombines TRBV5-1 with TRBJ1-2; 7 bases line up with TRBD1. The V gene's germline CDR1 is SGHRS and CDR2 YFSETQ. The CDR3 is 13 amino acids. With V trimmed by 4 bases and J by 7 bases, 7 bases remained unmatched. This CDR3 reads CASSPDRVAGYTF. Here the CDR3 DNA reads TGCGCCAGCAGCCCTGACAGGGTTGCTGGCTACACCTTC.

The chain combines TRBV9 with TRBJ2-5; 12 bases align to TRBD2. V shed 4 bases, J shed 7 bases, and the junction held 11 bases outside the gene matches. The CDR3 is 16 amino acids. Germline CDR1 SGDLS, CDR2 YYNGEE. CDR3 region: CASSPQTSGGGMTQYF. For the CDR3, the DNA is TGTGCCAGCAGCCCCCAGACTAGCGGGGGAGGCATGACCCAGTACTTC.

The chain carries TRBV10-2 and TRBJ2-1; 9 bases match TRBD1. Germline CDR1 and CDR2: WSHSY and SAAADI. Germline trimming cut 6 bases from V and 2 bases from J; bases unmatched to any gene: 5. This CDR3 region has 15 residues. The CDR3 DNA reads as TGCGCCAGCAGGGTACAGGGGGCGGCCTACAATGAGCAGTTCTTC. Translated, it gives CASRVQGAAYNEQFF.

The rearrangement links TRBV19 to TRBJ1-4; D is undetermined. Trimming cost V 4 bases and J 7 bases, with 10 bases left between them. The CDR3 is 13 amino acids. Germline CDR1 LNHDA, CDR2 SQIVND (reference sequence). In DNA form, the CDR3 reads TGTGCCAGTAGTAGGGAGGGAACTGAAAAACTGTTTTTT. The encoded protein is CASSREGTEKLFF.

This sequence joins TRBV7-2 and TRBJ1-2; the D is unclear. CDR3 length: 13 amino acids. Germline CDR1 and CDR2: SGHTA and FQGNSA. Trimming took off 2 bases at V and 2 bases at J, with 6 bases between the two ends. CDR3 sequence reads: CASSLQKNYGYTF. CDR3 DNA sequence: TGTGCCAGCAGCTTACAGAAAAACTATGGCTACACCTTC.

V gene TRBV6-2 or TRBV6-3 combines with J gene TRBJ1-4, with 7 bases matching TRBD1. Germline V gives CDR1 MNHEY, CDR2 SVGEGT. Trimming took 5 bases from V and 7 from J; bases not matched to a gene: 10. This CDR3 contains 15 residues. CDR3 protein: CASSNTGVASEKLFF. CDR3 nucleotide sequence: TGTGCCAGCAGTAACACAGGGGTGGCGAGTGAAAAACTGTTTTTT.

V and J are TRBV5-1 and TRBJ1-1; possibly TRBD1 for D (6 bases). This CDR3 spans 14 amino acids. V was clipped by 3 bases and J by 3 bases, with 12 bases between them. The germline CDR1 and CDR2 sequences are SGHRS and YFSETQ. This CDR3 reads CASSSGGRDTEAFF. CDR3 coding DNA: TGCGCCAGCAGCTCGGGGGGGCGGGACACTGAAGCTTTCTTT.

V and J are TRBV5-6 and TRBJ2-1, with TRBD1 as a possible D gene (7 bases). Germline V CDR1 and CDR2: SGHDT, YYEEEE. V was clipped by 5 bases and J by 8 bases, with 17 bases between them. The CDR3 is 14 amino acids. The CDR3 loop reads CASRRTGGKDEQFF. In nucleotides, the CDR3 is TGTGCCAGCAGGAGGACAGGAGGGAAGGATGAGCAGTTCTTC. Variable domain in full (rest from reference TRBV5-6 and TRBJ2-1): DAGVTQSPTHLIKTRGQQVTLRCSPKSGHDTVSWYQQALGQGPQFIFQYYEEEERQRGNFPDRFSGHQFPNYSSELNVNALLLGDSALYLCASRRTGGKDEQFFGPGTRLTVL.